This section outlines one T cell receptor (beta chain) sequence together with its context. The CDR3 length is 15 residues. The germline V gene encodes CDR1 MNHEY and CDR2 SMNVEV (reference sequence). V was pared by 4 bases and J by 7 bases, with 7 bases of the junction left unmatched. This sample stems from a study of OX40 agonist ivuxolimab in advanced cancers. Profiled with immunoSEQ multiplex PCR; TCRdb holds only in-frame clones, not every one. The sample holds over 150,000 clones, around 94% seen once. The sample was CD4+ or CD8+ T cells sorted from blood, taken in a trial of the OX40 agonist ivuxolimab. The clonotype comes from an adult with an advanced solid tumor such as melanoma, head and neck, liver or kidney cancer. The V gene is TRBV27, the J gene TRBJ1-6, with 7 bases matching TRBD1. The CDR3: CASSSPQGGNSPLHF. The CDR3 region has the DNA TGTGCCAGCAGTTCCCCGCAGGGGGGGAATTCACCCCTCCACTTT.